This T cell receptor beta chain appears in the sequencing data of a study of HIV-infected children after antiretroviral therapy interruption. Study-wide background: Most children had recorded EBV and CMV exposure. Continuous-treatment samples came from weeks 0, 48 and 150.

Per germline, CDR1 SEHNR and CDR2 FQNEAQ (reference sequence). The CDR3 has 14 amino acids. V was trimmed by 2 bases and J by 6 bases, leaving 11 bases between them. The TCR library was built from RNA with a 3' RACE protocol and unique molecular identifiers. Each CDR3 protein is one row after TCRdb ran MiXCR on the 3' RACE reads. The data hold 40,000 to 50,000 distinct CDR3 sequences, with approximately 4% observed a single time. Study-level findings and limits: By the end of treatment interruption, naive CD4+ clonality (Gini) increased.

This clonotype was seen repeatedly, ten times or more. Its antigen is not identified. As for treatment: PENTA 11 planned treatment interruption arm or continuous ART arm. Naive CD4+ CD45RA+ CD45RO- T cells were sorted from thawed PBMCs. The clonotype was recovered from a pool of human donors with HIV. The specimen was CD45RA+ CD4+ T cells from PBMCs, pooled from several time points, collected from a donor given antiretroviral therapy, either interrupted or continuous. Subset defined: naive CD4+ CD45RA+ CD45RO- T cells. The genes are TRBV7-9 and TRBJ2-1; D ambiguous. CDR3: CASSLSLLSNEQFF. The CDR3 DNA follows: TGTGCCAGCAGCTTAAGCCTACTCTCCAATGAGCAGTTCTTC.